This T cell receptor (beta chain) was obtained from a study of neoadjuvant anti-PD-1 for oral cavity cancer (dated by TCRdb to the early 2020s). About the study as a whole: Before curative-intent surgical resection, most patients were given three to four biweekly doses of nivolumab at 3 mg/kg. Patients without progression received a fourth nivolumab dose around day 43 and underwent definitive surgical resection on days 50-56. Under RECIST 1.1, a patient counted as a responder if showing complete response, partial response or stable disease, and as a non-responder if showing progression. An approximately 30% response rate was observed in the parent correlative cohort, in which around 13 patients were included.

This specimen's time point label, interpreted: after neoadjuvant nivolumab, at surgical resection. None of the patients had received prior systemic or radiation treatment, and all were newly diagnosed with stage II-IVA oral cavity squamous cell carcinoma. The cohort consisted of patients with HPV-negative, locally advanced oral cavity squamous cell carcinoma. Peripheral blood mononuclear cells were analyzed directly, without maintenance or expansion in culture. The samples were obtained from a longitudinal correlative study of a single-arm phase II trial testing neoadjuvant nivolumab in oral cavity squamous cell carcinoma. Subject-matched pre- and post-treatment PBMCs and tumors from three responders and three non-responders were subjected to genomic DNA-based TCRbeta sequencing. Peripheral blood mononuclear cells were collected before nivolumab treatment and were collected again after treatment, at the time of surgery. The Maxwell RSC DNA from Cells kit was used to extract genomic DNA from PBMCs.

The research as a whole found: After neoadjuvant nivolumab, non-responders showed significantly higher T cell clonality (Gini index) in PBMCs than responders did. Only three patients per response group were included in the TCR analyses, and larger cohorts for validation were called for by the authors. Higher pretreatment blood Treg/Th17 ratios correlated with both higher pretreatment blood TCRbeta clonality and lower post-treatment tumor TCRbeta clonality.

From the cysteine up to the phenylalanine, the CDR3 has a length of 14 residues. Only CDR3 DNA remains: 42 bases, in frame from the first base. V is trimmed back by 6 bases and J by 1 base, and the junction contains 8 bases that no gene match accounts for. Taken from the germline V gene, the CDR1 and CDR2 loops are SQVTM and ANQGSEA. Comments on this clone: This receptor's antigen is unknown. There are no base qualities to consult, and no much larger clone falls within one base.

For deep sequencing, PBMC libraries mostly used around 480 ng of input genomic DNA, with six replicates for each sample. The immunoSEQ hsTCRbeta kit was used to prepare TCRbeta libraries, following the manufacturer's instructions. The completed libraries were mixed into a single pool at 3 nM, then sequenced with an Illumina NovaSeq 6000 S4 flow cell. Concerning the study's data processing: The immunoSEQ Analyzer handled quality control and preprocessing of the raw data. The analysis was limited to productive rearrangements, and each clonotype was defined by a unique CDR3 amino acid sequence. Using the R package tcR, the researchers computed the Gini-Simpson index as their estimate of repertoire clonality. Student's t test was used to compare Gini indices, and Pearson correlation was used to assess associations with tumor size change. TCRdb limited this immuneACCESS table to in-frame rearrangements with V and J called. A share of clones is missing; checked studies link under half to unresolved V genes, and the rest is unexplained. V and J calls and clone size are given by that table; D and trimming were obtained from the DNA. The sample table shows roughly 40,000 clones, and 65% to 85% are seen once. Around 4.4% of the sample comes from the top ten.

This clonotype was obtained from a person between 40 and 80 years old with oral cavity squamous cell carcinoma. Sample: PBMCs, taken after nivolumab (anti-PD-1) treatment. The chain is made from TRBV29-1 and TRBJ2-5; 7 central bases correspond to TRBD1. The DNA sequence is TGCAGCGTGCGCGGACAGGACTTCCAAGAGACCCAGTACTTC. This yields the protein CSVRGQDFQETQYF.